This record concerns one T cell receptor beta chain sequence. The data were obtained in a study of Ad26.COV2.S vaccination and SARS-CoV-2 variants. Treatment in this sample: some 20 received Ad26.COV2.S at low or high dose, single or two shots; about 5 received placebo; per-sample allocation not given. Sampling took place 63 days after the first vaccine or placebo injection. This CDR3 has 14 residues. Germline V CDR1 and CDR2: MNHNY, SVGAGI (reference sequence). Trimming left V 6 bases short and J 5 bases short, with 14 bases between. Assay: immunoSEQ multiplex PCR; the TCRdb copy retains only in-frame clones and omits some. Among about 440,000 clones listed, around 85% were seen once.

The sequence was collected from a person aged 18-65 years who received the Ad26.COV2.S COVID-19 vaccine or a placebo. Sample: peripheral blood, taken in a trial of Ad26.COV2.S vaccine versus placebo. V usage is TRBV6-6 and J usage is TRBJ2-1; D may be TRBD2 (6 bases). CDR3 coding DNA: TGTGCCAGCAGGGGAGGACTGCACGACAATGAGCAGTTCTTC. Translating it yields CASRGGLHDNEQFF.